The 21 T cell receptor beta chains in this list originate from one sample, sequenced in a study of blood T cell repertoires in COVID-19. Clones were sequenced by immunoSEQ multiplex PCR, and TCRdb holds only the in-frame ones, with some missing. Among about 340,000 clones listed, under 95% were seen once. Sequencing was done on a sample of peripheral blood. These receptor sequences come from a woman between 18 and 29 years old who had recovered from COVID-19.

The table lists this clone with a count of one. The gene calls are TRBV12-3 or TRBV12-4 and TRBJ2-5; D not certain. This CDR3 is 12 amino acids long. Trimming pared 3 bases from V and 2 bases from J, leaving 4 bases between. The DNA of the CDR3 is TGTGCCAGCAGTTTCCTACAAGAGACCCAGTACTTC. Protein product: CASSFLQETQYF.

The chain employs TRBV6-5 and TRBJ1-1, with D perhaps TRBD1 (6 bases). V lost 7 bases, J lost 5 bases, and 17 bases lay in between. Per germline, CDR1 MNHEY and CDR2 SVGAGI. The CDR3 loop spans 14 amino acids. The CDR3 sequence is CASIQAGAGTEAFF. In DNA form, the CDR3 reads TGTGCCAGCATTCAGGCAGGGGCAGGTACTGAAGCTTTCTTT.

The CDR3 DNA follows: TGTGCCAGCAGCTCTACAGGGTACACTGAAGCTTTCTTT. It is translated as CASSSTGYTEAFF. The gene calls are TRBV7-2 and TRBJ1-1, with D tentatively TRBD1 (6 bases). In germline, CDR1 is SGHTA, CDR2 FQGNSA. The length of the CDR3 is 13 residues. Trimming pared 4 bases from V and 3 bases from J, leaving 9 bases between.

This chain connects TRBV11-3 to TRBJ2-5, with 8 bases fitting TRBD2. The CDR3 is 15 residues long. Germline lookup yields CDR1 SGHNT and CDR2 YENEEA. Losses at the gene ends were 1 base for V and 3 bases for J; bases not matched to a gene: 4. CDR3 residues: CASSLVSREEETQYF. The CDR3 region has the DNA TGTGCCAGCAGCTTAGTGTCGCGGGAGGAAGAGACCCAGTACTTC. Variable domain in full (rest from reference TRBV11-3 and TRBJ2-5): EAGVVQSPRYKIIEKKQPVAFWCNPISGHNTLYWYLQNLGQGPELLIRYENEEAVDDSQLPKDRFSAERLKGVDSTLKIQPAELGDSAVYLCASSLVSREEETQYFGPGTRLLVL.

This clone appeared a few times. This sequence joins TRBV2 and TRBJ1-1, with TRBD1 identical over 7 bases. J lost 5 bases, V lost 6 bases, and 9 bases had no gene match. This CDR3 spans 14 amino acids. Germline CDR1 is SNHLY and CDR2 is FYNNEI. The CDR3 region is CASRAPGGSTEAFF. CDR3 DNA: TGTGCCAGCAGAGCACCAGGGGGGTCGACTGAAGCTTTCTTT. The full variable domain, with the rest looked up from reference TRBV2 and TRBJ1-1, is EPEVTQTPSHQVTQMGQEVILRCVPISNHLYFYWYRQILGQKVEFLVSFYNNEISEKSEIFDDQFSVERPDGSNFTLKIRSTKLEDSAMYFCASRAPGGSTEAFFGQGTRLTVV.

V gene TRBV4-3 combines with J gene TRBJ2-3; D unresolved. With 0 bases removed from V and 2 bases from J, the gap between germline ends came to 12 bases. The CDR3 spans 16 residues. From germline, CDR1 is LGHNA and CDR2 YSLEER. The CDR3 loop is CASSQDPRLNTDTQYF. CDR3 sequence (DNA): TGCGCCAGCAGCCAAGATCCCCGACTCAACACAGATACGCAGTATTTT.

This clone is a singleton in its sample. The chain combines TRBV28 with TRBJ1-5, with D perhaps matching TRBD1 (5 bases). This CDR3 is 14 amino acids long. Germline CDR1 and CDR2: MDHEN and SYDVKM. The V end lost 5 bases, the J end lost 4 bases, and 12 bases lay between the germline ends. The CDR3 is CASSPHNRNQPQHF. The CDR3 DNA follows: TGTGCCAGCAGTCCCCACAACAGGAATCAGCCCCAGCATTTT.

This clone came up a few times. The chain links TRBV7-2 to TRBJ2-1, with 8 bases that match TRBD2. Trimming removed 5 bases from V and 3 bases from J; junction bases left unmatched: 6. Germline V gene data show CDR1 as SGHTA and CDR2 as FQGNSA. CDR3 length: 15 residues. The CDR3 region is CASSTLAGGYNEQFF. The CDR3 DNA follows: TGTGCCAGCAGCACGCTGGCGGGAGGCTACAATGAGCAGTTCTTC. The whole variable domain, filled in from reference TRBV7-2 and TRBJ2-1, reads GAGVSQSPSNKVTEKGKDVELRCDPISGHTALYWYRQSLGQGLEFLIYFQGNSAPDKSGLPSDRFSAERTGGSVSTLTIQRTQQEDSAVYLCASSTLAGGYNEQFFGPGTRLTVL.

This clone was detected only once. CDR3 DNA: TGCAGCGTTGAGAGGGCCTCCTACGAGCAGTACGTC. Its translation: CSVERASYEQYV. This chain uses TRBV29-1 with TRBJ2-7, with D possibly being TRBD2 (5 bases). This CDR3 region has 12 residues. V lost 3 bases, J lost 0 bases, and 6 bases lay in between. The germline V gene encodes CDR1 SQVTM and CDR2 ANQGSEA.

The sample holds a few counts of this clone. The chain combines TRBV15 with TRBJ1-2; 10 bases fit TRBD1. CDR1 LNHNV and CDR2 YYDKDF come from the germline V gene (reference sequence). V was pared by 6 bases and J by 2 bases, with 0 bases of the junction left unmatched. The CDR3 has 13 residues. CDR3 amino acids: CATRDRGNYGYTF. The DNA of the CDR3 is TGTGCCACCAGGGACAGGGGGAACTATGGCTACACCTTC.

The rearrangement uses TRBV7-2 and TRBJ2-1; TRBD1 matches at 10 bases. Germline V CDR1 and CDR2: SGHTA, FQGNSA. The length of the CDR3 is 12 residues. V shed 6 bases and J 10 bases; nucleotides not matched to a gene: 3. The CDR3 nucleotides are TGTGCCAGCAGTCAGACAGGGGGCGAGCAGTTCTTC. Translating it yields CASSQTGGEQFF.

The V and J genes are TRBV7-9 and TRBJ2-2, with D hard to call. The CDR3 is made up of 14 amino acids. Germline loops: CDR1 SEHNR, CDR2 FQNEAQ (reference sequence). V lost 5 bases and J 4 bases, leaving 11 bases between the germline ends. The CDR3 sequence: CASSDTVLTGELFF. The CDR3 DNA reads as TGTGCCAGCAGCGATACAGTACTCACCGGGGAGCTGTTTTTT.

The chain combines TRBV2 with TRBJ1-4; D may be TRBD1 (6 bases). This CDR3 is 13 amino acids long. Per the germline V gene, CDR1 is SNHLY and CDR2 is FYNNEI. V was shortened by 4 bases and J by 8 bases, with 11 bases between the two germline ends. DNA for the CDR3: TGTGCCAGCAGTGGGGGGCCAGGGGAAAAACTGTTTTTT. Translated, it gives CASSGGPGEKLFF.

V and J are TRBV19 and TRBJ1-1; 7 positions agree with TRBD1. From germline, CDR1 is LNHDA and CDR2 SQIVND (reference sequence). V trimming: 3 bases; J trimming: 7 bases; junction bases outside the gene matches: 8. The CDR3 is 14 residues long. The CDR3 DNA sequence: TGTGCCAGTAGTATTAGGACGGGACAGATTGAAGCTTTCTTT. Encoded protein: CASSIRTGQIEAFF.

The V call is TRBV25-1, the J call TRBJ1-1; TRBD1 is a possible D gene (5 bases). V was cut by 2 bases and J by 10 bases, with 20 bases left in between. The CDR3 consists of 15 residues. CDR1 and CDR2 (germline): MGHDK, SYGVNS. The CDR3 loop reads CASSEEGAPSGGAFF. CDR3 nucleotide sequence: TGTGCCAGCAGTGAAGAAGGGGCGCCCTCGGGGGGAGCTTTCTTT.

This sequence joins TRBV27 and TRBJ1-2, with no clear D. V was clipped by 1 base and J by 7 bases, with 10 bases between them. CDR1 and CDR2 (germline): MNHEY, SMNVEV (reference sequence). CDR3 size: 13 residues. DNA for the CDR3: TGTGCCAGCAGTTTATACGGGTTCGGTGGCTACACCTTC. Translating it yields CASSLYGFGGYTF.

With respect to this clone: This same CDR3 is encoded by further DNA sequences in the sample. The CDR3 DNA follows: TGCGCCAGCAGCTTGGCGGGGGGAGAGACCCAGTACTTC. It codes for CASSLAGGETQYF. This chain connects TRBV5-1 to TRBJ2-5; 7 bases fit TRBD2. Germline CDR1 reads SGHRS; CDR2 reads YFSETQ. This CDR3 has 13 residues. With 0 bases clipped from V and 4 bases from J, the junction kept 0 bases outside the gene matches.

The chain recombines TRBV23-1 with TRBJ2-7; 7 bases agree with TRBD1. TRBV23-1 is an ORF, with its function uncertain. This CDR3 comprises 13 residues. CDR3 protein: CASGQQGFHEQYV. The CDR3 bases are TGCGCCAGCGGTCAACAGGGGTTCCACGAGCAGTACGTC.

This clone has only one observation. The V gene is TRBV18, the J gene TRBJ2-3, with 10 bases fitting TRBD2. Unmatched junction bases numbered 3, after V lost 3 bases and J lost 3 bases. Germline V gives CDR1 KGHSH, CDR2 LQKENI. This CDR3 is 15 amino acids long. CDR3 in DNA: TGTGCCAGCTCACCCCCTAGCGGGAGTACAGATACGCAGTATTTT. It translates to CASSPPSGSTDTQYF.

The chain links TRBV10-3 to TRBJ2-3; 7 bases align to TRBD2. V gave up 5 bases and J gave up 2 bases; unmatched junction bases: 7. From germline, CDR1 is ENHRY and CDR2 SYGVKD. The CDR3 loop spans 15 amino acids. CDR3 region: CAISPAGRLTDTQYF. The CDR3 nucleotides read TGTGCCATCAGTCCAGCGGGGCGACTCACAGATACGCAGTATTTT.

This chain joins TRBV19 and TRBJ2-1, with TRBD1 identical over 7 bases. This CDR3 region has 15 residues. J was trimmed by 8 bases and V by 3 bases; bases with no gene match: 10. Germline loops: CDR1 LNHDA, CDR2 SQIVND (reference sequence). CDR3 loop: CASSMDGTVGHEQFF. Here the CDR3 DNA reads TGTGCCAGTAGTATGGACGGGACAGTCGGGCATGAGCAGTTCTTC. The full variable domain, rest sourced from reference TRBV19 and TRBJ2-1, is DGGITQSPKYLFRKEGQNVTLSCEQNLNHDAMYWYRQDPGQGLRLIYYSQIVNDFQKGDIAEGYSVSREKKESFPLTVTSAQKNPTAFYLCASSMDGTVGHEQFFGPGTRLTVL.